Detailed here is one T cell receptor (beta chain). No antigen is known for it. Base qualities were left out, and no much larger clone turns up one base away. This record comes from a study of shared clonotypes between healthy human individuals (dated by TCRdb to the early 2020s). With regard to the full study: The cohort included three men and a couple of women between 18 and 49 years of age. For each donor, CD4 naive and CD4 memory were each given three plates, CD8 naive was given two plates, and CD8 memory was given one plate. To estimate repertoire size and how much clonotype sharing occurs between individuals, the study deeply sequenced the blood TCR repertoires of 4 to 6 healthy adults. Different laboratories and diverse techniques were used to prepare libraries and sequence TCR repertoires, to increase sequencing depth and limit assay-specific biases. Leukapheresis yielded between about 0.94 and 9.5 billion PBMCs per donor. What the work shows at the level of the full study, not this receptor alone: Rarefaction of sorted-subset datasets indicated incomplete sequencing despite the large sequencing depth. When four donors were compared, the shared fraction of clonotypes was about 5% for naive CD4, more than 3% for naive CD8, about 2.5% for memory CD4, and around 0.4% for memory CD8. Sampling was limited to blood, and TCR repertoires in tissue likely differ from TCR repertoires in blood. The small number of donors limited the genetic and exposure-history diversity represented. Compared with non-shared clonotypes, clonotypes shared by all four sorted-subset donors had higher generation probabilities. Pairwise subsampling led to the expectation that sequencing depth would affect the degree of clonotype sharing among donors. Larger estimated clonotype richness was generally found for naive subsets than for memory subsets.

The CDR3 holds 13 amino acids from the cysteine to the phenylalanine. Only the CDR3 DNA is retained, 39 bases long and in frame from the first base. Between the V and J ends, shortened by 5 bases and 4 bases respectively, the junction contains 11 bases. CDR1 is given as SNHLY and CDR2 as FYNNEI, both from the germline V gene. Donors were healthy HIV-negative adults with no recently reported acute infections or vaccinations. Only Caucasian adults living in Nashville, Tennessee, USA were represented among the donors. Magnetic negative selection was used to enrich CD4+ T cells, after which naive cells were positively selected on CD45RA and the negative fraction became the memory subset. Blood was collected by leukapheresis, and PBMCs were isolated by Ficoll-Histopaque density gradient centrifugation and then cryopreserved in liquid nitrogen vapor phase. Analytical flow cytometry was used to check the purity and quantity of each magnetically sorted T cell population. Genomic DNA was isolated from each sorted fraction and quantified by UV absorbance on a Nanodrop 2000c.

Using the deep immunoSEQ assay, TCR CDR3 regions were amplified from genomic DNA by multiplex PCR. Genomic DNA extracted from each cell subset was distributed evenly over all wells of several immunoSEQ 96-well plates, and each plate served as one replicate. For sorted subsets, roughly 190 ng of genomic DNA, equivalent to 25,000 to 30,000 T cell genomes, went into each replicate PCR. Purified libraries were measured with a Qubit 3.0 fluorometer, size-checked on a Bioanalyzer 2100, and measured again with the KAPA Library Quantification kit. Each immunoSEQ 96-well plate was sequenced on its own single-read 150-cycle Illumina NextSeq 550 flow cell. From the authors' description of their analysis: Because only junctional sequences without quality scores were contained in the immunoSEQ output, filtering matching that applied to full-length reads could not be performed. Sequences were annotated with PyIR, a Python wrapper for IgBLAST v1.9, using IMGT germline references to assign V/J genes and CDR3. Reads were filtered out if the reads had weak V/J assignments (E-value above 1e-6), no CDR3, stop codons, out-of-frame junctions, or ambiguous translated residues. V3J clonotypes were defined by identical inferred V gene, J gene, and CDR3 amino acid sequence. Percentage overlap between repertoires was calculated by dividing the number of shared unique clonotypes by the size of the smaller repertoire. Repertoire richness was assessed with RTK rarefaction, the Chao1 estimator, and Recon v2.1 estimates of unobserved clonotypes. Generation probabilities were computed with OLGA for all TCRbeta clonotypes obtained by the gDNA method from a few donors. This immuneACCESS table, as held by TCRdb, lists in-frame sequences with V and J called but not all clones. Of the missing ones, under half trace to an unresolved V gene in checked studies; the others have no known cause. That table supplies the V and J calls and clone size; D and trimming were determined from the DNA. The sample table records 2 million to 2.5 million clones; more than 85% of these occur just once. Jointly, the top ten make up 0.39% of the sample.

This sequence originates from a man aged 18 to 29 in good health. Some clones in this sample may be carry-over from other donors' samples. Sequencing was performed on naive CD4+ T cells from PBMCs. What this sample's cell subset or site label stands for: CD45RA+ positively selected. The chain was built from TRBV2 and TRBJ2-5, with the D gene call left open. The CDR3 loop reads CASSPTPIETQYF. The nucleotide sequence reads TGTGCCAGCAGTCCGACACCGATAGAGACCCAGTACTTC.